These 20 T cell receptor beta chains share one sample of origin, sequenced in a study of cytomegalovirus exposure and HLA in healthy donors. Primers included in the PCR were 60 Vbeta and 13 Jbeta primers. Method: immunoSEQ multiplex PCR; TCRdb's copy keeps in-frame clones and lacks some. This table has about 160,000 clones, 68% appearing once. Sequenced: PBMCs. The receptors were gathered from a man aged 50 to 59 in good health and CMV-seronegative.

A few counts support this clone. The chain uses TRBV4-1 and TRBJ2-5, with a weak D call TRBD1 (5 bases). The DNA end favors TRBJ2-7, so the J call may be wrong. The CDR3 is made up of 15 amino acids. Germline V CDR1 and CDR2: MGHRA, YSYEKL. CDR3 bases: TGCGCCAGCAGCCCGTATACAGGCACAGTTGGCGAGCAGTACTTC. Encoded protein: CASSPYTGTVGEQYF.

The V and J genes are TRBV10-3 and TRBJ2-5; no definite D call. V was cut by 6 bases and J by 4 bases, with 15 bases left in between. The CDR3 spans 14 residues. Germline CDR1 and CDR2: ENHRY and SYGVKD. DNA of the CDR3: TGTGCCATCAGCACCTCCCCAGACTTAGAGACCCAGTACTTC. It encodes CAISTSPDLETQYF.

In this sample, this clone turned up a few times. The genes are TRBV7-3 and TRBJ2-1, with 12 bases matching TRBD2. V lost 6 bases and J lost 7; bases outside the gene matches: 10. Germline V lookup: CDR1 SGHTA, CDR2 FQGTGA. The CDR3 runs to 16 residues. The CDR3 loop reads CASSHGTSGSGNEQFF. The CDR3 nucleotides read TGTGCCAGCAGTCACGGGACTAGCGGGTCTGGGAATGAGCAGTTCTTC.

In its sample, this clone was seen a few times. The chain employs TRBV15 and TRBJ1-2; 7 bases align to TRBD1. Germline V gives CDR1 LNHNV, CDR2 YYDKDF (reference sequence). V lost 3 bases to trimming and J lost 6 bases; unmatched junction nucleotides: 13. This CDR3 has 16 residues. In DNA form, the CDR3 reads TGTGCCACCAGCAGGGCGCCTCGGGAGGGGGCGCATGGCTACACCTTC. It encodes CATSRAPREGAHGYTF.

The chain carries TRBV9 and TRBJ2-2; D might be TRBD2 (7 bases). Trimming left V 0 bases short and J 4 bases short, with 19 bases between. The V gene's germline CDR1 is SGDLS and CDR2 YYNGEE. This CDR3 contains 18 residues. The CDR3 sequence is CASSVEEGGIPGTGELFF. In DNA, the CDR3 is TGTGCCAGCAGCGTAGAAGAGGGGGGGATCCCCGGCACCGGGGAGCTGTTTTTT.

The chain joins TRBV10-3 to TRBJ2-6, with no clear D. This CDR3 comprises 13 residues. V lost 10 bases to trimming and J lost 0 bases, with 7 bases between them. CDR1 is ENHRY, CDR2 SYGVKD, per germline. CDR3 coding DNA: TGTGCCACCGGTTCCTCTGGGGCCAACGTCCTGACTTTC. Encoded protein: CATGSSGANVLTF.

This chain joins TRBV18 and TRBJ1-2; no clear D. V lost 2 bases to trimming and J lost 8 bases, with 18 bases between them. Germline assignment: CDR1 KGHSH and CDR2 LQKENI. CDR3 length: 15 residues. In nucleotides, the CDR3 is TGTGCCAGCTCACCAGTACGTACGGGGAATCGAGGCTACACCTTC. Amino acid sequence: CASSPVRTGNRGYTF.

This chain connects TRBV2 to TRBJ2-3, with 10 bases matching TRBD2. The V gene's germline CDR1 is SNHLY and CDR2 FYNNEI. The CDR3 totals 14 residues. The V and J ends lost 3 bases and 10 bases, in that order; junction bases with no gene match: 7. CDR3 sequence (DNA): TGTGCCAGCAGTGAGCTAGCGGGAGACAGTGCGCAGTATTTT. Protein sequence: CASSELAGDSAQYF.

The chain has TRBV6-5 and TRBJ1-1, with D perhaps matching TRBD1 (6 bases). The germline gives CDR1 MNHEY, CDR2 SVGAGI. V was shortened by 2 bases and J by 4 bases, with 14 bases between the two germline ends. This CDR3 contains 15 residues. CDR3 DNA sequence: TGTGCCAGCAGTTACCCAAGGGGGAGGGTCACTGAAGCTTTCTTT. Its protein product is CASSYPRGRVTEAFF.

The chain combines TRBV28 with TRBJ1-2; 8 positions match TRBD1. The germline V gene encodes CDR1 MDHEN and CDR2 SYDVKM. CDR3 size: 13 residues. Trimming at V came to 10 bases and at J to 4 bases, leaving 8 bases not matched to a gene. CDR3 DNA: TGTGCCACCCAGGGGGCCGACTTCTATGGCTACACCTTC. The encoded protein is CATQGADFYGYTF.

The DNA of the CDR3 is TGTGCCAGCAGCCGCGCGACAGGGGGCAATCAGCCCCAGCATTTT. Its translation is CASSRATGGNQPQHF. The V call is TRBV28, the J call TRBJ1-5, with 8 bases that match TRBD1. This CDR3 is built from 15 residues. The trim removed 6 bases at V and 2 bases at J, leaving 6 bases unmatched. Germline V gives CDR1 MDHEN, CDR2 SYDVKM.

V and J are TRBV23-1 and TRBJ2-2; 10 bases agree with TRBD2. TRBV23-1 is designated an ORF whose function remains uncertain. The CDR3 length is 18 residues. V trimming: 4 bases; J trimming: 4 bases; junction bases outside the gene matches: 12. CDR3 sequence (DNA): TGCGCCAGCAGTCTAGGGGAGCGGGGGGGCTGTATCACCGGGGAGCTGTTTTTT. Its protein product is CASSLGERGGCITGELFF.

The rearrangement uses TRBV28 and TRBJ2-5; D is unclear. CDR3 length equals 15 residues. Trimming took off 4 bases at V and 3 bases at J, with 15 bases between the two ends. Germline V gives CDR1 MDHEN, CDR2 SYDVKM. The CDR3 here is CASSSPAQSKETQYF. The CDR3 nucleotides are TGTGCCAGCAGTTCCCCCGCCCAGTCCAAAGAGACCCAGTACTTC.

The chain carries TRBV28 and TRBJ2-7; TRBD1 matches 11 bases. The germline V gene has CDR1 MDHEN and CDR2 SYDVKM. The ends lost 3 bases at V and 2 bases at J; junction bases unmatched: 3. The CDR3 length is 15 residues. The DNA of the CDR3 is TGTGCCAGCAGTTTCGGGGACAGGGGGGCCTACGAGCAGTACTTC. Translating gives CASSFGDRGAYEQYF.

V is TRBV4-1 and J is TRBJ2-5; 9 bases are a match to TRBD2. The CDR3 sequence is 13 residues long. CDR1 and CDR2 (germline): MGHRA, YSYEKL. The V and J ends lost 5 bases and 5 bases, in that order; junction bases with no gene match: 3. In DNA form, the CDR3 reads TGCGCCAGCAGCGCGGGAGGGATGGAGACCCAGTACTTC. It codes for CASSAGGMETQYF.

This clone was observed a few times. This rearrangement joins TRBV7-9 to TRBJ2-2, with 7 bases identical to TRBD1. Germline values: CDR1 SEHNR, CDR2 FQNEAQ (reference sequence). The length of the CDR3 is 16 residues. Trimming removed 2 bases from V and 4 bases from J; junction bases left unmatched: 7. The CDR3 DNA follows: TGTGCCAGCAGCTTATCAAAAGGGGGCGGCACCGGGGAGCTGTTTTTT. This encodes CASSLSKGGGTGELFF.

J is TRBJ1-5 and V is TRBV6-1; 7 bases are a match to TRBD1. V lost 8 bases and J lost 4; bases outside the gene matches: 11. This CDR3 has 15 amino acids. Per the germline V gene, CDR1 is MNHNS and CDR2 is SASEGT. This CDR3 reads CASLQGQPTNQPQHF. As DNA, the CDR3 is TGTGCCAGCCTTCAGGGACAGCCGACGAATCAGCCCCAGCATTTT.

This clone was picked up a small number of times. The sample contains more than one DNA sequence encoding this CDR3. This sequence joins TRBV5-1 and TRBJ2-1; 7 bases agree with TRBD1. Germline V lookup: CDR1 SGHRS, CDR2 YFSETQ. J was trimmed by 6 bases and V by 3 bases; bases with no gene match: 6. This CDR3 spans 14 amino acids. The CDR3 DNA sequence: TGCGCCAGCAGCTCCGGGACAGCTTTCAATGAGCAGTTCTTC. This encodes CASSSGTAFNEQFF.

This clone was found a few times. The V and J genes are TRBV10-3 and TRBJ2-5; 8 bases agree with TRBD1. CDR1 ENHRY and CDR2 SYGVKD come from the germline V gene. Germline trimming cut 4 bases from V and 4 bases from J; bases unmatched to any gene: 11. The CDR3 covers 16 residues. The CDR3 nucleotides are TGTGCCATCAGTGGGACAGGGAGAGGGAGTGGAGAGACCCAGTACTTC. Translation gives CAISGTGRGSGETQYF.

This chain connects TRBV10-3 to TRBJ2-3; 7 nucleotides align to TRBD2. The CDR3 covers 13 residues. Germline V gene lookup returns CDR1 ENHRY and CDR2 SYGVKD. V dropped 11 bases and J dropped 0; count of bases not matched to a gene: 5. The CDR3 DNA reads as TGTGCCGCCCGGGGGGTAAGCACAGATACGCAGTATTTT. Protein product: CAARGVSTDTQYF.